Below, 3 T cell receptor beta chains from the same sample are listed, as sequenced in a study of T cell repertoires in cytomegalovirus infection. For these TCRs, the target antigens are not known. One entry per CDR3 protein, called by TCRdb with MiXCR from the reads. The sample shows approximately 390,000 distinct CDR3 sequences, roughly a third of them seen only once. The material sequenced was cultured PBMCs, taken from culture after CMV antigen stimulation. These receptor sequences come from a human donor in good health (CMV status not recorded). Some clones in this sample may be carry-over from other donors' samples.

This clonotype was counted a few times. This chain uses TRBV6-5 with TRBJ2-1; D remains ambiguous. Looked up from germline, CDR1 is MNHEY and CDR2 is SVGAGI. V was clipped by 4 bases and J by 7 bases, with 8 bases between them. The CDR3 covers 12 residues. In DNA form, the CDR3 reads TGTGCCAGCAGTTTCATGGGGAATGAGCAGTTCTTC. Translated: CASSFMGNEQFF.

This clonotype was counted many times. The rearrangement links TRBV6-2 or TRBV6-3 to TRBJ1-1, with D possibly matching TRBD1 (5 bases). The germline V gene has CDR1 MNHEY and CDR2 SVGEGT. Trimming pared 10 bases from V and 0 bases from J, leaving 21 bases between. There are 16 residues in the CDR3. This CDR3 reads CATRAWTGRVNTEAFF. CDR3 DNA sequence: TGTGCCACCCGCGCCTGGACCGGCAGGGTGAACACTGAAGCTTTCTTT.

The chain uses TRBV7-2 and TRBJ2-5; D tentatively fits TRBD1 or TRBD2 (5 bases each). The CDR3 covers 15 residues. V lost 3 bases and J 2 bases, leaving 13 bases between the germline ends. Germline-derived CDR1 and CDR2 are SGHTA and FQGNSA. For the CDR3, the DNA is TGTGCCAGCAGCTTCGGGGCGAGCGCTCAAGAGACCCAGTACTTC. It translates to CASSFGASAQETQYF.